These 18 T cell receptor beta chains were all obtained from the same sample, sequenced in a study of blood T cell repertoires in COVID-19. Profiled with immunoSEQ multiplex PCR; TCRdb holds only in-frame clones, not every one. This sample yields under 300,000 clones, of which 86% are seen a single time; roughly 6.3% belongs to the top ten. The sample comprised peripheral blood. These TCRs come from a man aged 55 to 70 with acute or convalescent COVID-19.

The chain combines TRBV14 with TRBJ2-3, with a possible D match to TRBD1 (7 bases). There are 15 residues in the CDR3. The ends were cut back, 1 base at V and 2 bases at J, with 10 bases in the middle. In germline, CDR1 is SGHDN, CDR2 FVKESK. The CDR3 coding sequence is TGTGCCAGCAGCCAAGCCAGGGGGGACACAGATACGCAGTATTTT. Its protein is CASSQARGDTDTQYF.

V usage is TRBV30 and J usage is TRBJ2-3; 7 bases align to TRBD2. The length of the CDR3 is 12 residues. Germline CDR1 GTSNPN, CDR2 SVGIG (reference sequence). After removal of 7 bases from V and 6 bases from J, the junction contained 7 bases not matched to a gene. This chain's CDR3 is CAFGTTQDTQYF. In DNA, the CDR3 is TGTGCCTTCGGGACTACGCAGGATACGCAGTATTTT.

This clone was recorded many times. The chain couples TRBV4-1 to TRBJ2-5; 10 nucleotides line up with TRBD2. CDR3 length: 14 amino acids. V shed 4 bases and J 4 bases; nucleotides not matched to a gene: 3. The germline gives CDR1 MGHRA, CDR2 YSYEKL. DNA of the CDR3: TGCGCCAGCAGCCTGAGCGGGAGGGCAGAGACCCAGTACTTC. Protein product: CASSLSGRAETQYF.

In regard to this clone: One junction end disagrees with the germline gene, perhaps due to a read error. V and J are TRBV7-9 and TRBJ1-5; maybe TRBD1 (6 bases). The CDR3 covers 17 residues. The V gene's germline CDR1 is SEHNR and CDR2 FQNEAQ (reference sequence). CDR3 sequence (DNA): TGTGCCAGCAGCTTAGAAGGGTCCGAAGGGGGTAATCTGCCCCAGCATTTT. Amino acids: CASSLEGSEGGNLPQHF.

The rearrangement joins TRBV5-4 to TRBJ1-1; D is uncertain. V was cut by 1 base and J by 1 base, with 5 bases left in between. This CDR3 contains 13 residues. Germline V CDR1 and CDR2: SGHNT, YYREEE (reference sequence). DNA of the CDR3: TGTGCCAGCAGCTTGTCCTGGAACACTGAAGCTTTCTTT. It codes for CASSLSWNTEAFF.

The chain carries TRBV7-9 and TRBJ2-1; D is perhaps TRBD1 (6 bases). Germline V gives CDR1 SEHNR, CDR2 FQNEAQ (reference sequence). The CDR3 consists of 13 residues. The V and J ends lost 4 bases and 10 bases respectively, with 14 bases between them. CDR3 sequence: CASSWPQGREQFF. CDR3 nucleotides: TGTGCCAGCAGCTGGCCCCAGGGGCGCGAGCAGTTCTTC.

The rearrangement links TRBV7-6 to TRBJ2-5; TRBD2 agrees at 14 bases. After removal of 5 bases from V and 4 bases from J, the junction contained 9 bases not matched to a gene. Germline V gene data show CDR1 as SGHVS and CDR2 as FNYEAQ. The CDR3 contains 17 residues. The CDR3 sequence is CASSLKAGLAGGETQYF. The CDR3, as DNA: TGTGCCAGCAGCCTTAAGGCAGGACTAGCGGGAGGAGAGACCCAGTACTTC.

This sequence joins TRBV27 and TRBJ2-3, with 10 bases matching TRBD2. The CDR3 contains 16 residues. In germline, CDR1 is MNHEY, CDR2 SMNVEV (reference sequence). V lost 5 bases to trimming and J lost 0 bases; unmatched junction nucleotides: 5. CDR3 protein: CASSPGTSASTDTQYF. CDR3 DNA: TGTGCCAGCAGTCCCGGGACTAGCGCCAGCACAGATACGCAGTATTTT.

Points on this clone: One end of the junction does not line up with germline, which may come from a read error. The chain combines TRBV7-7 with TRBJ2-3, with 10 bases aligning to TRBD2. This CDR3 has 18 amino acids. Per the germline V gene, CDR1 is SSHAT and CDR2 is FNYEAQ (reference sequence). The CDR3 DNA sequence: TGTGCTAGCAGCTTTATCTCCGGACTAGCGGAGCCCACAGATACGCAGTATTTT. It codes for CASSFISGLAEPTDTQYF.

The chain is built from TRBV7-3 and TRBJ2-1; TRBD1 matches 9 bases. The length of the CDR3 is 15 residues. V was pared by 4 bases and J by 7 bases, with 8 bases of the junction left unmatched. The germline gives CDR1 SGHTA, CDR2 FQGTGA. CDR3 in DNA: TGTGCCAGCAGCTCTCCGGGACAGGGTGATAATGAGCAGTTCTTC. Translated, it gives CASSSPGQGDNEQFF.

Ten or more counts support this clone. The chain recombines TRBV4-3 with TRBJ1-2; TRBD1 agrees at 8 bases. The V gene end was trimmed by 2 bases and the J gene end by 3 bases; junction bases not matched to a gene: 5. Germline V gene data show CDR1 as LGHNA and CDR2 as YSLEER. The CDR3 length is 15 residues. The CDR3 DNA reads TGCGCCAGCAGCCAAATGACAGGGGTTTACTATGGCTACACCTTC. Amino acid sequence: CASSQMTGVYYGYTF.

The V and J genes are TRBV6-1 and TRBJ2-3, with 9 bases fitting TRBD1. The germline gives CDR1 MNHNS, CDR2 SASEGT. The length of the CDR3 is 16 residues. Germline trimming cut 3 bases from V and 5 bases from J; bases unmatched to any gene: 9. CDR3 amino acids: CASSEGSGQGIDTQYF. DNA of the CDR3: TGTGCCAGCAGTGAGGGATCTGGACAGGGGATAGATACGCAGTATTTT.

V usage is TRBV28 and J usage is TRBJ1-1; TRBD1 agrees at 8 bases. The CDR3 is 15 amino acids. Looked up from germline, CDR1 is MDHEN and CDR2 is SYDVKM. The V and J ends lost 6 bases and 5 bases, in that order; junction bases with no gene match: 11. Here the CDR3 reads CASRDATGVGTEAFF. In DNA form, the CDR3 reads TGTGCCAGCAGGGACGCGACAGGGGTCGGGACTGAAGCTTTCTTT. The complete variable domain, with remaining parts taken from reference TRBV28 and TRBJ1-1, reads DVKVTQSSRYLVKRTGEKVFLECVQDMDHENMFWYRQDPGLGLRLIYFSYDVKMKEKGDIPEGYSVSREKKERFSLILESASTNQTSMYLCASRDATGVGTEAFFGQGTRLTVV.

The chain employs TRBV4-2 and TRBJ2-2; possibly TRBD1 for D (6 bases). V shed 8 bases and J shed 1 base, with 20 bases lying between them. The CDR3 is 17 residues long. The germline V gene has CDR1 LGHNA and CDR2 YNFKEQ. CDR3 DNA: TGTGCCAGCGAGGTGGACAGTCCTACCCGGAACACCGGGGAGCTGTTTTTT. Translating it yields CASEVDSPTRNTGELFF.

V gene TRBV7-6 combines with J gene TRBJ2-1, with 7 bases matching TRBD1. The V segment lost 4 bases and the J segment 5 bases; nucleotides outside the gene matches: 14. The CDR3 is 17 residues long. From germline, CDR1 is SGHVS and CDR2 FNYEAQ. The CDR3 nucleotides read TGTGCCAGCAGCTCGGGAAGGACAGGACCAAGACACAATGAGCAGTTCTTC. Amino acids: CASSSGRTGPRHNEQFF.

This CDR3 reads CASSPEPGTGYGYTF. The DNA of the CDR3 is TGTGCCAGCAGCCCTGAGCCCGGGACAGGCTATGGCTACACCTTC. The J gene is TRBJ1-2, the V gene TRBV7-2; 8 bases line up with TRBD1. Germline V gene lookup returns CDR1 SGHTA and CDR2 FQGNSA. With 5 bases clipped from V and 4 bases from J, the junction kept 9 bases outside the gene matches. CDR3 size: 15 residues. The full variable domain, completed using reference TRBV7-2 and TRBJ1-2, is GAGVSQSPSNKVTEKGKDVELRCDPISGHTALYWYRQSLGQGLEFLIYFQGNSAPDKSGLPSDRFSAERTGGSVSTLTIQRTQQEDSAVYLCASSPEPGTGYGYTFGSGTRLTVV.

The chain uses TRBV4-2 and TRBJ1-2; no reliable D call. The V and J ends lost 8 bases and 2 bases respectively, with 18 bases between them. Germline V gene data show CDR1 as LGHNA and CDR2 as YNFKEQ. The length of the CDR3 is 15 residues. In nucleotides, the CDR3 is TGTGCCAGCCTACTTTCGCTCTCCCTCAACTATGGCTACACCTTC. This codes for CASLLSLSLNYGYTF.

The V call is TRBV27, the J call TRBJ2-3; D might be TRBD1 (5 bases). The CDR3 runs to 15 residues. Looked up from germline, CDR1 is MNHEY and CDR2 is SMNVEV (reference sequence). The V and J ends lost 0 bases and 5 bases respectively, with 12 bases between them. CDR3 DNA sequence: TGTGCCAGCAGTTTATCAGGGGAAAGGGGAGATACGCAGTATTTT. Residues: CASSLSGERGDTQYF.